The sequence of this TCR beta chain was determined in a study of memory CD4+ T cells and cytomegalovirus serostatus. Whole-study findings and limits: Suggested: most of the CMV-linked TCR signature lies in CD4+ memory cells.

TCRdb's copy holds only in-frame clones and misses some; the assay was immunoSEQ multiplex PCR. The sample yields about 44,000 clones, less than 85% seen once. Single viable CD3+CD4+CD8-CD45RO+ cells were sorted as the memory CD4+ T cells. Germline V lookup: CDR1 MDHEN, CDR2 SYDVKM. Trimming shortened V by 7 bases and J by 4 bases, and 14 bases separated the two germline ends. The CDR3 covers 14 residues. A note on this clone: The antigen is unknown.

This TCR derives from an adult in good health and CMV-seronegative. The sequencing sample was made of memory CD4+ T cells from blood. V gene TRBV28 combines with J gene TRBJ1-3; no clear D gene. The CDR3 DNA sequence: TGTGCCAGCACCTCCCCGGCGGGGGGAAACACCATATATTTT. Its translation is CASTSPAGGNTIYF.